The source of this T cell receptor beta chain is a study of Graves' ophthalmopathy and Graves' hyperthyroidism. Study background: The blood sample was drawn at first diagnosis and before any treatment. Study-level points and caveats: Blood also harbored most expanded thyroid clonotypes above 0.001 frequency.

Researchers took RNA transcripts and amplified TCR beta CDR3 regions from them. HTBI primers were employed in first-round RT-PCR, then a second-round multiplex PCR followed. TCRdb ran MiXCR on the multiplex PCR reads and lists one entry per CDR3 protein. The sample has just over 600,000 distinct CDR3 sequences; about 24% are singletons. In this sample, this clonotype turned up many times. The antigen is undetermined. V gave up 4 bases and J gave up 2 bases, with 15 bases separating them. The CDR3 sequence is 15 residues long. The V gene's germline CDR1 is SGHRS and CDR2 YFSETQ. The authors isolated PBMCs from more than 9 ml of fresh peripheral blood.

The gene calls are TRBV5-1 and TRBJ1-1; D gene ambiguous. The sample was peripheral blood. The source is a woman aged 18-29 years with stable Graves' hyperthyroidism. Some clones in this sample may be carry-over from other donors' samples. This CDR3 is CASSPATEPNTEAFF. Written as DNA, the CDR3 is TGCGCCAGCAGCCCCGCTACAGAACCTAACACTGAAGCTTTCTTT.